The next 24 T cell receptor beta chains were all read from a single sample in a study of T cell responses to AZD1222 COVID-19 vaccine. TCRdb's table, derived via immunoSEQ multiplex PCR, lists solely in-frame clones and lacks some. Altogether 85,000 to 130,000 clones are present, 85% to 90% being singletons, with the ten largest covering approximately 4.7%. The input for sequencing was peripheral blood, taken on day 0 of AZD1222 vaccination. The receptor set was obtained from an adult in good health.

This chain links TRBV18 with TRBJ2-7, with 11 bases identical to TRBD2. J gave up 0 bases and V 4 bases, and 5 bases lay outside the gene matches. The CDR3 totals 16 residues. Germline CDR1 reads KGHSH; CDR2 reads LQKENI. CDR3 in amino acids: CASSRSSGRSSYEQYF. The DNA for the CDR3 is TGTGCCAGCTCACGGTCTAGCGGGAGGAGCTCCTACGAGCAGTACTTC.

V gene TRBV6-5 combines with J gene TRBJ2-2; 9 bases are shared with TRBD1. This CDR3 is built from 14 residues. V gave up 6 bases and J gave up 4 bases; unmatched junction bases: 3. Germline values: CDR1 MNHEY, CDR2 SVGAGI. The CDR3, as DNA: TGTGCCAGCAGAGGACAGGGGTCCACCGGGGAGCTGTTTTTT. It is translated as CASRGQGSTGELFF.

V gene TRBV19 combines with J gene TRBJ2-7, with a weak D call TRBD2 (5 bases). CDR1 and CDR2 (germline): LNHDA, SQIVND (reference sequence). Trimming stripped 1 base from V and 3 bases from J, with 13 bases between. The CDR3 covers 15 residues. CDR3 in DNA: TGTGCCAGTAGTATAGTGGGTGGACTTGGCTACGAGCAGTACTTC. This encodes CASSIVGGLGYEQYF.

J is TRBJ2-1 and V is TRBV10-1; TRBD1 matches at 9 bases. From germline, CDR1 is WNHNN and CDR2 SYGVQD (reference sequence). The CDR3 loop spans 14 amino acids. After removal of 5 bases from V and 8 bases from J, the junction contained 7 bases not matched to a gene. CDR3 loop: CASSTGQGFDEQFF. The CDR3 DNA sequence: TGCGCCAGCAGTACAGGACAGGGGTTCGATGAGCAGTTCTTC.

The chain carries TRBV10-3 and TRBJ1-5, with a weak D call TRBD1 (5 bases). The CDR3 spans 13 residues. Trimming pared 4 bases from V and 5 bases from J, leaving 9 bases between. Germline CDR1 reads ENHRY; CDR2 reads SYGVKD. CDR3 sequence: CAISARVDQPQHF. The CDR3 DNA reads TGTGCCATCAGTGCCAGGGTCGATCAGCCCCAGCATTTT.

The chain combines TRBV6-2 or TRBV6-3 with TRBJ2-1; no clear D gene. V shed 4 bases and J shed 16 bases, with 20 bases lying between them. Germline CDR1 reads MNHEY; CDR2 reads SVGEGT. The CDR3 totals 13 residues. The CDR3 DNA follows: TGTGCCAGCAGTTCCCGGAGTAATGGGTGGTATTTCTTC. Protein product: CASSSRSNGWYFF.

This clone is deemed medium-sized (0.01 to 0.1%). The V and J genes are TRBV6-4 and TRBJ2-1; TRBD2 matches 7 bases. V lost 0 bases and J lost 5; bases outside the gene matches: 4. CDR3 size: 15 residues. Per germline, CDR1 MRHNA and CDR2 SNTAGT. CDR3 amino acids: CASSDSWEGHNEQFF. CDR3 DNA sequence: TGTGCCAGCAGTGACTCGTGGGAGGGCCACAATGAGCAGTTCTTC.

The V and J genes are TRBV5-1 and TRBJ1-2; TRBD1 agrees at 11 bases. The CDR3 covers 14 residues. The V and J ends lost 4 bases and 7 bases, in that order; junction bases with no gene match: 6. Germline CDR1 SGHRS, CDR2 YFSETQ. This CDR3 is CASSLGQGEGGYTF. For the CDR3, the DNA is TGCGCCAGCAGCCTGGGACAGGGGGAGGGTGGCTACACCTTC.

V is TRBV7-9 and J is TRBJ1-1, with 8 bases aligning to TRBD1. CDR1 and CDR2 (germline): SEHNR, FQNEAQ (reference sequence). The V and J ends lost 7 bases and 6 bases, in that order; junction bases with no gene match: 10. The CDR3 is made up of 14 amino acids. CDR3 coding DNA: TGTGCCAGCAATCGTGACAGGGGAGGTTCTGAAGCTTTCTTT. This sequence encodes CASNRDRGGSEAFF.

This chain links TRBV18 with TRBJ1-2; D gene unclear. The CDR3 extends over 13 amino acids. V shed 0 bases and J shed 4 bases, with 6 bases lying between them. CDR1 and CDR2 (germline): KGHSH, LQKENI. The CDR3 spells CASSPPGSYGYTF. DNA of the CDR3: TGTGCCAGCTCACCACCTGGTTCCTATGGCTACACCTTC.

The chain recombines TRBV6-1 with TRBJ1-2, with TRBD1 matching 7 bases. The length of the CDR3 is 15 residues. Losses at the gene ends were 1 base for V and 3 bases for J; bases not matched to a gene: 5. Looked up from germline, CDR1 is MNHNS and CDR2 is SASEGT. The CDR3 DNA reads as TGTGCCAGCAGTGAAGGGCAGGGGGTTCACTATGGCTACACCTTC. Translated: CASSEGQGVHYGYTF.

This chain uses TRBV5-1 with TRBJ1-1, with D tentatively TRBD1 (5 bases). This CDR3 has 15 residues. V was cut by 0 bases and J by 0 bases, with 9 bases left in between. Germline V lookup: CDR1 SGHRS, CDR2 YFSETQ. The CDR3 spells CASSLGGTMNTEAFF. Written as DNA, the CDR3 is TGCGCCAGCAGCTTGGGCGGGACCATGAACACTGAAGCTTTCTTT.

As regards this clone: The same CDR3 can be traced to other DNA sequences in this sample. The CDR3 loop reads CAWSRRLGYTF. The CDR3 DNA sequence: TGTGCCTGGAGCCGCCGACTTGGCTACACCTTC. The rearrangement joins TRBV30 to TRBJ1-2; D is unresolved. This CDR3 is 11 amino acids long. Germline V CDR1 and CDR2: GTSNPN, SVGIG (reference sequence). Trimming took off 3 bases at V and 7 bases at J, with 9 bases between the two ends.

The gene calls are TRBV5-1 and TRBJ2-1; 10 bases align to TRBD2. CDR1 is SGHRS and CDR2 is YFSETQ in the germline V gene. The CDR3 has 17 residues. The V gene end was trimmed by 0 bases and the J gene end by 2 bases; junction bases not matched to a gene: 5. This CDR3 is CASSLVWGLATYNEQFF. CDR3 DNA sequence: TGCGCCAGCAGCTTGGTATGGGGACTAGCGACCTACAATGAGCAGTTCTTC.

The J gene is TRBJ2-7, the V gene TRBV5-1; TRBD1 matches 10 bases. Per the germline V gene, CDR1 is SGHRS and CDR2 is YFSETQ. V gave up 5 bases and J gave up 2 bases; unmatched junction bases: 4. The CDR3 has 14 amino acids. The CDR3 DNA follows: TGCGCCAGCAGTTCCGGGACAGGGGCCTACGAGCAGTACTTC. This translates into CASSSGTGAYEQYF.

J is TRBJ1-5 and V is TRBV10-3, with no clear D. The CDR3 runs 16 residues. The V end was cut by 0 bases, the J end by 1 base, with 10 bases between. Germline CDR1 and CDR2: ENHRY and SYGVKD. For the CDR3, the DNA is TGTGCCATCAGTGAGTCGGCTGTAAGGAGCAATCAGCCCCAGCATTTT. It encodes CAISESAVRSNQPQHF.

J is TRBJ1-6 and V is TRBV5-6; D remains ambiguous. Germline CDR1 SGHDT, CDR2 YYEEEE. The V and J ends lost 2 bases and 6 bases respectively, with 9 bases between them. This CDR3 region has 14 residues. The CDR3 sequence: CASSFRAVNSPLHF. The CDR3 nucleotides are TGTGCCAGCAGCTTCCGGGCCGTTAATTCACCCCTCCACTTT. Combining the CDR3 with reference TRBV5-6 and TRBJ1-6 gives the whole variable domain DAGVTQSPTHLIKTRGQQVTLRCSPKSGHDTVSWYQQALGQGPQFIFQYYEEEERQRGNFPDRFSGHQFPNYSSELNVNALLLGDSALYLCASSFRAVNSPLHFGNGTRLTVT.

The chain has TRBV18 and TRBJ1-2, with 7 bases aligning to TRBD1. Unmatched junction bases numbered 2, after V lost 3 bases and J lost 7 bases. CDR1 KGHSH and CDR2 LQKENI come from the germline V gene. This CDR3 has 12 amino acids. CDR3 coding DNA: TGTGCCAGCTCACCCGCAGGGGGTGGCTACACCTTC. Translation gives CASSPAGGGYTF.

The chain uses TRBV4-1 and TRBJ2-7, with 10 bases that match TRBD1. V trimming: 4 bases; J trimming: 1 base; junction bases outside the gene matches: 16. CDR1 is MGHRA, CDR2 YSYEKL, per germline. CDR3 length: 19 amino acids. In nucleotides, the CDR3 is TGCGCCAGCAGCCCGCCGGGACAGGGGAATCTAGCGGAGTCCTACGAGCAGTACTTC. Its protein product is CASSPPGQGNLAESYEQYF.

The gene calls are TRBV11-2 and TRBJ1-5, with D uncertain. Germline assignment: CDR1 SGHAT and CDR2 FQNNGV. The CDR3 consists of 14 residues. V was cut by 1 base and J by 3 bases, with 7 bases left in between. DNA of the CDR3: TGTGCCAGCAGCTTAGGACCCGCCAATCAGCCCCAGCATTTT. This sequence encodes CASSLGPANQPQHF.

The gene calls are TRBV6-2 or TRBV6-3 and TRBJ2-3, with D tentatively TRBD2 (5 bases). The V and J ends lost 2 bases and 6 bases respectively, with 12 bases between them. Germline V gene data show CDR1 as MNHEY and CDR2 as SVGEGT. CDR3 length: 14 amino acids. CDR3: CASSYVGNTDTQYF. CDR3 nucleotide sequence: TGTGCCAGCAGTTACGTCGGGAACACCGATACGCAGTATTTT.

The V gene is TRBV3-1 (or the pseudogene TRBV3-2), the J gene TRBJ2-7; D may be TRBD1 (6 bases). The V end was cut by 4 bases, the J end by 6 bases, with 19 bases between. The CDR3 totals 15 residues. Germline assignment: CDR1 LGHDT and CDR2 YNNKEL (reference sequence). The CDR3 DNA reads TGTGCCAGCAGCCCCGGATCCGGGACAAGGGGCGAGCAGTACTTC. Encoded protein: CASSPGSGTRGEQYF.

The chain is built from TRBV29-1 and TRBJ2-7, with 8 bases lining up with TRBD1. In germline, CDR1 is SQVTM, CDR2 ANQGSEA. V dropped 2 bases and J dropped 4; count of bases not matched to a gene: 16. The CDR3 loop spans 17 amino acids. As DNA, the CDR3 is TGCAGCGTTGAAAGTGCCCCATTTTTAGACAGGGGTTACGAGCAGTACTTC. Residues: CSVESAPFLDRGYEQYF.

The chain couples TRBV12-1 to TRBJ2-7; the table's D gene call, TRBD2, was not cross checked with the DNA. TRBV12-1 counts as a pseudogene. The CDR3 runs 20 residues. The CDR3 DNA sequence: TGTGCCAGCAGCTACCCCCGGGGCCGGGCGAATGAGCGGGGCCCCTACGAGCAGTACTTC. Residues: CASSYPRGRANERGPYEQYF.